This T cell receptor (beta chain) appears in the sequencing data of a study of cytomegalovirus exposure and HLA in healthy donors. Overall study context: The Caucasian-associated ancestry cluster contained about four fifths of the approximately 400 genotyped donors.

Germline CDR1 reads KGHSH; CDR2 reads LQKENI. The length of the CDR3 is 16 residues. V was shortened by 4 bases and J by 4 bases, with 19 bases between the two germline ends. With 60 Vbeta and 13 Jbeta primers, the PCR was carried out. This table comes from immunoSEQ multiplex PCR, and its TCRdb copy is limited to in-frame clones, with some not included. The sample consists of about 160,000 clones, approximately 81% of them appearing once. This receptor was identified in a woman in her 30s in good health and CMV-seropositive. This sequence joins TRBV18 and TRBJ1-1, with D maybe TRBD1 (5 bases). Sequenced: PBMCs. CDR3 sequence reads: CASSRIPGTQGTEAFF. The CDR3 nucleotides read TGTGCCAGCTCACGGATCCCAGGGACTCAGGGCACTGAAGCTTTCTTT.